These T cell receptor beta chains were read from a single sample in a study of long-term antiretroviral therapy in people with HIV. This table comes from immunoSEQ multiplex PCR, and its TCRdb copy is limited to in-frame clones, with some not included. The sample lists approximately 35,000 clones, 70% to 80% occurring once. The material sequenced was unsorted PBMCs, taken 2 years after starting antiretroviral therapy. All receptors come from a woman aged 45 to 65 with HIV. Each CDR3 is given with its conserved first and last residue. D genes are given only for firm matches. Some rows mark clone size as missing; the rest say once, few, many or name a class of expanded clone.

.	TRBV27	13	TRBJ1-6	.	TGTGCCAGCAGTCCCCGACCAAATTCACCCCTCCACTTT	CASSPRPNSPLHF
.	TRBV5-6	11	TRBJ2-1	.	TGTGCCAGCAGCACAGGAACTGAGCAGTTCTTC	CASSTGTEQFF
.	TRBV7-2	15	TRBJ2-5	TRBD2	TGTGCCAGCAGGTGGACTAGCGGACGCCAAGAGACCCAGTACTTC	CASRWTSGRQETQYF
.	TRBV9	13	TRBJ2-1	.	TGTGCCAGCAGCCCGCCAGGTGAGGGTGAGCAGTTCTTC	CASSPPGEGEQFF
.	TRBV5-8	12	TRBJ1-2	.	TGTGCCAGCAGCTTGGCTCAACTTAGCTACACCTTC	CASSLAQLSYTF
.	TRBV7-7	15	TRBJ2-3	TRBD2	TGTGCCAGCAGCATTAGCGGGGGGGCCACAGATACGCAGTATTTT	CASSISGGATDTQYF
.	TRBV19	16	TRBJ2-7	.	TGTGCCAGTAGTCCCTTCGGAGGACCCCTCTCCTACGAGCAGTACTTC	CASSPFGGPLSYEQYF
.	TRBV7-9	15	TRBJ1-1	.	TGTGCCAGCAGCTTACCCGGACACTCCAACACTGAAGCTTTCTTT	CASSLPGHSNTEAFF
once	TRBV2	17	TRBJ2-5	TRBD2	TGTGCCAGCAGCGCGGGACTAGGGCCCCCCTTCCAAGAGACCCAGTACTTC	CASSAGLGPPFQETQYF
once	TRBV7-3	14	TRBJ2-1	.	TGTGCCAGCAGCCCCCCGGGGGTTTACAATGAGCAGTTCTTC	CASSPPGVYNEQFF
.	TRBV30	13	TRBJ2-5	.	TGTGCCTGGGGCACAGGGTCGGCAGAGACCCAGTACTTC	CAWGTGSAETQYF
once	TRBV6-4	13	TRBJ2-3	.	TGTGCCAGCAGCTACAGAGACGGAGATACGCAGTATTTT	CASSYRDGDTQYF
few	TRBV5-1	14	TRBJ1-1	.	TGCGCCAGCAGCTTGAGACAGTTGAACACTGAAGCTTTCTTT	CASSLRQLNTEAFF
.	TRBV9	14	TRBJ2-1	TRBD2	TGTGCCAGCAGCGTAGATCGGGGGGGCAGGGAGCAGTTCTTC	CASSVDRGGREQFF
.	TRBV6-6	15	TRBJ1-1	.	TGTGCCAGCACCCAGCGCGGGACACTTAACACTGAAGCTTTCTTT	CASTQRGTLNTEAFF
.	TRBV30	15	TRBJ1-1	TRBD1	TGTGCCTGGAAGAACCAGGGGACAGGGAACACTGAAGCTTTCTTT	CAWKNQGTGNTEAFF
.	TRBV19	16	TRBJ2-3	.	TGTGCCAGTAGTATAGCTAACAGGGTTGGCACAGATACGCAGTATTTT	CASSIANRVGTDTQYF
.	TRBV19	13	TRBJ1-4	.	TGTGCCAGTAACACAGGGCGGTTTGGGAAACTGTTTTTT	CASNTGRFGKLFF
.	TRBV7-3	15	TRBJ2-1	TRBD1	TGTGCCAGCAGCGTCGACAGGGGGACCTACAATGAGCAGTTCTTC	CASSVDRGTYNEQFF
.	TRBV7-2	15	TRBJ1-2	TRBD1	TGTGCCAGCAGCTTAGCGGGCGGACAGGGAGATGGCTACACCTTC	CASSLAGGQGDGYTF
.	TRBV11-2	13	TRBJ1-6	.	TGTGCCAGCACACAGGGTTACAATTCACCCCTCCACTTT	CASTQGYNSPLHF
once	TRBV5-1	16	TRBJ2-3	TRBD2	TGCGCCAGCAGCTTGGTCGGCGGGGGAACATCTGGTACGCAGTATTTT	CASSLVGGGTSGTQYF
.	TRBV9	13	TRBJ2-3	.	TGTGCCAGCAATACGGGGGTGACAGATACGCAGTATTTT	CASNTGVTDTQYF
.	TRBV7-6	15	TRBJ1-6	TRBD1	TGTGCCAGCAGCTACGGACAGGGTCTGAATTCACCCCTCCACTTT	CASSYGQGLNSPLHF
.	TRBV19	16	TRBJ2-6	TRBD2	TGTGCCAGTAGTTTCCCCGGGGGGACTGGGGCCAACGTCCTGACTTTC	CASSFPGGTGANVLTF
.	TRBV7-2	17	TRBJ1-3	.	TGTGCCAGCAGCCCAAACCGGCTAGGAGCCTCTGGAAACACCATATATTTT	CASSPNRLGASGNTIYF
once	TRBV4-2	16	TRBJ1-1	.	TGTGCCAGCAGCCAAGTTTTGCGGGGCGACGGCACTGAAGCTTTCTTT	CASSQVLRGDGTEAFF
.	TRBV11-2	15	TRBJ2-5	.	TGTGCCAGCAGCTCAATTACAGTCTATCAAGAGACCCAGTACTTC	CASSSITVYQETQYF
.	TRBV9	15	TRBJ1-1	.	TGTGCCAGCAGCGTAGGGGTCGGGCGGAACACTGAAGCTTTCTTT	CASSVGVGRNTEAFF
once	TRBV5-1	15	TRBJ2-1	.	TGCGCCAGCAGCTTGGGCCTCGGAACTTACAATGAGCAGTTCTTC	CASSLGLGTYNEQFF
.	TRBV2	13	TRBJ1-6	TRBD1	TGTGCCAGTAGACAGGGCGCGAATTCACCCCTCCACTTT	CASRQGANSPLHF
medium-sized	TRBV2	14	TRBJ2-5	TRBD1	TGTGCCAGCAGCCCCGGGACAGGGGGAGCGACCCAGTACTTC	CASSPGTGGATQYF
medium-sized	TRBV7-9	16	TRBJ1-3	TRBD1	TGTGCCAGCAGCGCCGAGACAGGGGCGGCCGGAAACACCATATATTTT	CASSAETGAAGNTIYF
once	TRBV4-1	12	TRBJ1-1	.	TGCGCCAGCAGCCTACCGGGGCATCAGGCTTTCTTT	CASSLPGHQAFF
.	TRBV7-9	12	TRBJ2-1	.	TGTGCCAGCCAGGACGACTACAATGAGCAGTTCTTC	CASQDDYNEQFF
.	TRBV6-1	15	TRBJ1-6	.	TGTGCCAGCAGTGACAGCCTCTCCTATAATTCACCCCTCCACTTT	CASSDSLSYNSPLHF
.	TRBV11-2	18	TRBJ2-1	TRBD2	TGTGCCAGCAGCTTAGTGGGACTAGCGGGGGGGCCTAACAATGAGCAGTTCTTC	CASSLVGLAGGPNNEQFF
.	TRBV11-1	15	TRBJ2-2	.	TGTGCCAGCAGCTTCAGACAGGGAGGCGCCGGGGAGCTGTTTTTT	CASSFRQGGAGELFF
.	TRBV5-1	14	TRBJ2-3	.	TGCGCCAGCAGCACAGGACTCAGCACAGATACGCAGTATTTT	CASSTGLSTDTQYF
.	TRBV7-9	11	TRBJ2-3	.	TGTGCCAGCAGCTTTACAGATACGCAGTATTTT	CASSFTDTQYF
.	TRBV9	16	TRBJ1-1	.	TGTGCCAGCAGCGTAGAACCCAGGTGGGAGAACACTGAAGCTTTCTTT	CASSVEPRWENTEAFF
.	TRBV10-3	13	TRBJ2-5	.	TGTGCCATCAGTGAGTCGAAGTGGGAGACCCAGTACTTC	CAISESKWETQYF
.	TRBV6-4	15	TRBJ2-6	.	TGTGCCAGCAGTGAAAGTGGGGCTGGGGCCAACGTCCTGACTTTC	CASSESGAGANVLTF
few	TRBV7-9	15	TRBJ1-2	TRBD1	TGTGCCAGCAGCCTGTGGACAGGGGGCCACTATGGCTACACCTTC	CASSLWTGGHYGYTF
.	TRBV23-1	16	TRBJ1-5	TRBD1	TGCGCCAGCAGTCAAGGCGGCAGGGGGGGCAATCAGCCCCAGCATTTT	CASSQGGRGGNQPQHF
once	TRBV6-6	13	TRBJ2-5	.	TGTGCCAGCAGGACAGGCTCCCAAGAGACCCAGTACTTC	CASRTGSQETQYF
.	TRBV7-9	14	TRBJ2-5	.	TGTGCCAGCAGCTTAGCCGGTCAGGCCGGGACCCAGTACTTC	CASSLAGQAGTQYF
few	TRBV19	13	TRBJ1-2	.	TGTGCCAGCCGTTTGTCGGAGGACTATGGCTACACCTTC	CASRLSEDYGYTF
.	TRBV11-2	14	TRBJ1-5	.	TGTGCCAGCAGCCTGGAGGGGGACAATCAGCCCCAGCATTTT	CASSLEGDNQPQHF
.	TRBV4-1	12	TRBJ1-2	.	TGCGCCAGCAGCCAGGCAGGGGCGGGCTACACCTTC	CASSQAGAGYTF
.	TRBV5-1	15	TRBJ1-1	.	TGCGCCAGCAGCTTGGTGGGGGACATGAACACTGAAGCTTTCTTT	CASSLVGDMNTEAFF
few	TRBV27	15	TRBJ2-1	TRBD1	TGTGCCAGCAGTTTAGGGACAGGCTCCTACAATGAGCAGTTCTTC	CASSLGTGSYNEQFF